One and the same sample provided the 2 T cell receptor beta chains below, sequenced in a study of T-cell reconstitution after alpha-beta-depleted transplantation in children. Unique molecular identifiers were incorporated during preparation of the TCRbeta library. TCRdb analysed the PCR reads with MiXCR anew, one entry per CDR3 protein. The top ten clones hold approximately 4.5% of a sample with hundreds of thousands of distinct CDR3 sequences, around 17% of them seen once. This material consisted of PBMCs, mostly from graft donor cells, taken 360 days after TCRalphabeta/CD19-depleted stem cell transplant. These receptors all come from a male patient under 18 who had a stem cell transplant for acute lymphoblastic leukemia, so the T cells may come from the graft donor.

This clonotype was observed a handful of times. This sequence joins TRBV5-5 and TRBJ1-1; D gene ambiguous. The germline gives CDR1 SGHKS, CDR2 YYEKEE (reference sequence). Deletions cut 4 bases from V and 3 bases from J, with 16 bases between. CDR3 length: 15 residues. The CDR3 region is CASSPYGEGYTEAFF. Here the CDR3 DNA reads TGTGCCAGCAGCCCGTATGGGGAGGGCTACACTGAAGCTTTCTTT.

In its sample, this clonotype was seen a few times. The gene calls are TRBV9 and TRBJ2-6; D not resolved. CDR1 is SGDLS and CDR2 is YYNGEE in the germline V gene. V gave up 0 bases and J gave up 0 bases, with 10 bases separating them. The length of the CDR3 is 17 residues. The CDR3 loop is CASSVASVDSGANVLTF. The CDR3 bases are TGTGCCAGCAGCGTAGCTTCGGTGGACTCTGGGGCCAACGTCCTGACTTTC.